This T cell receptor beta chain was sequenced for a study of blood T cells in healthy people across ages. The authors ran a second PCR of about 7 to 11 cycles using a sample-barcoded 5' primer and a J-beta primer mix. Unique molecular identifiers of 12 random nucleotides labeled each cDNA. TCRdb re-called the 5' RACE reads with MiXCR, one entry per CDR3 protein. This table holds 900,000 to 950,000 distinct CDR3 sequences, roughly 29% found once. J was trimmed by 7 bases and V by 5 bases; bases with no gene match: 13. Germline V CDR1 and CDR2: SGHVS, FQNEAQ. This CDR3 spans 16 amino acids. The sample was also linked to a second study, of T cells of mothers and their children.

The chain recombines TRBV7-8 with TRBJ2-7; 11 bases fit TRBD1. This clonotype was sampled from a woman in her forties in good health. The sample consisted of blood. The CDR3 DNA sequence: TGTGCCAGCAGCCCCCTGAGGACGGACAGGGGGCATGAGCAGTACTTC. This sequence encodes CASSPLRTDRGHEQYF.